This T cell receptor (beta chain) comes out of a study of blood T cell repertoires in COVID-19 (TCRdb year 2020). Regarding the study in general: Samples covering the acute and convalescent phases of COVID-19 were provided by collaborators in the United States, Italy and Spain. The prospective study material was composed of cDNA or gDNA derived from T cells, B-cell-depleted T cells, or PBMCs. The dataset comprised deeply sampled blood TCRbeta repertoires from subjects exposed to, actively infected with, or recovered from COVID-19. The repertoires were released in a freely available public database meant as a resource for research on the immune response to SARS-CoV-2. The samples were drawn from the first 160 participants of the ongoing ImmuneRACE study and from some 1,300 subjects provided by 6 global collaborators. Nearly every sample came with metadata listing a de-identified subject ID, COVID-19 status, age in years and sex. HLA class I and class II types, where available, came from metadata supplied by the sample provider rather than from assay-based typing.

Comment on this clone: The antigen this receptor binds is unknown. No per-base quality is available; no much larger clone lies one base away.

TCRbeta CDR3 regions were amplified from genomic DNA using the immunoSEQ Assay, a bias-controlled multiplex PCR. For the original study's pipeline: The number of nucleated cells in each sample was estimated from the amplification of reference gene primers within the assay. To quantify the absolute abundance of each unique TCRbeta CDR3 rearrangement, sequence reads were collapsed and filtered. For each sample, productive Simpson clonality was calculated as the square root of Simpson's diversity index over productive rearrangements. Imported from immuneACCESS, the table was reduced by TCRdb to in-frame sequences with V and J called. These copies leave out some clones; in studies compared against another copy, an unresolved V gene accounts for under half, and the cause of the remainder is not known. Clone size and V and J calls were adopted from that table, with D and trimming inferred from the DNA. Present in this sample are 180,000 or so clones, approximately 86% of which were seen just once. Less than 3.5% of the sample belongs to the ten largest clones.

Each collaborating institution followed its own protocols to collect whole blood in K2EDTA tubes. For TCRbeta analysis, collaborator samples were shipped as frozen whole blood, as isolated PBMCs, or as DNA extracted from either sample type. Sequences DFQATT (CDR1) and SNEGSKA (CDR2) are obtained from the germline V gene (reference sequence). The CDR3 measures 15 amino acids from cysteine to phenylalanine. The CDR3 DNA has 45 bases and is translated from base 1. Ends trimmed: V by 3 bases, J by 5 bases; bases unmatched to a gene: 10. Results and caveats for the whole study, not just this receptor: The amount of clinical and demographic metadata varied by source and participant and was provided uncurated.

The sequence was obtained from a woman aged 25 to 39 with active or convalescent COVID-19. The V and J genes are TRBV20-1 and TRBJ2-1, with 7 junctional bases fitting TRBD1. Material for sequencing was peripheral blood. In nucleotides, the sequence is TGCAGTGCTAGTCGTCAACAGGGGTCGCACAATGAGCAGTTCTTC. Its coded protein is CSASRQQGSHNEQFF.